The entry below gives a single TCR beta chain sequence along with its context. This entry is derived from a study of shared clonotypes between healthy human individuals. Study-level information: Those who served as donors were two women and three men between the ages of 18 and 49.

Each PCR replicate from the sorted subsets contained about 200 ng DNA, which is some 32,000 T cell genomes. Data came from immunoSEQ multiplex PCR; TCRdb stores just in-frame clones and leaves some out. This table holds 1.6 million or so clones, approximately 96% found once. Germline CDR1 and CDR2: LNHDA and SQIVND (reference sequence). With V trimmed by 1 base and J by 9 bases, 9 bases remained unmatched. This CDR3 comprises 16 residues. Sequencing used naive CD4+ T cells sorted from blood. Subset reported: CD45RA+ positively selected. This sequence originates from a man in his thirties or forties in good health. The chain links TRBV19 to TRBJ1-5; 10 nucleotides align to TRBD1. CDR3 loop: CASSIVPGQGQRPQHF. DNA of the CDR3: TGTGCCAGTAGTATAGTACCGGGACAGGGGCAGCGGCCCCAGCATTTT.